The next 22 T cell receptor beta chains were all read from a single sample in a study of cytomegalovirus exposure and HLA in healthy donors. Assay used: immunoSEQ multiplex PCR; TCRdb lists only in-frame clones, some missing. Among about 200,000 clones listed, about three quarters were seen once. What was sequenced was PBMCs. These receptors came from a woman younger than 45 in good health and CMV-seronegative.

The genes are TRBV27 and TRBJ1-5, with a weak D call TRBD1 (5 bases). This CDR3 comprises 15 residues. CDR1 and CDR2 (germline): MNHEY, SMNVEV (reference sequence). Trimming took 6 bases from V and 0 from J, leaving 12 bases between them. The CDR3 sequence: CASSTFGGSNQPQHF. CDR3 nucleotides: TGTGCCAGCAGCACCTTCGGGGGTAGCAATCAGCCCCAGCATTTT.

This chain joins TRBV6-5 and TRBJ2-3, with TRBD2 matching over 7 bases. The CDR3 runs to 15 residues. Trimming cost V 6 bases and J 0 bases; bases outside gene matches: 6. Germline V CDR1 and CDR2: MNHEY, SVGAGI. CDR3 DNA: TGTGCCAGCAGCTCCGGGACTACTAGCACAGATACGCAGTATTTT. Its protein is CASSSGTTSTDTQYF.

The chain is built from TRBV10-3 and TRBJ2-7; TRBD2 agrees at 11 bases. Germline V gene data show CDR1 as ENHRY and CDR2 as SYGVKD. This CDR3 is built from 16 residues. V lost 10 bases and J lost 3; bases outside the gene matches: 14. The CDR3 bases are TGTGCCACTCGTTTCACTAGCGGGAGAACGATCTACGAGCAGTACTTC. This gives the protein CATRFTSGRTIYEQYF.

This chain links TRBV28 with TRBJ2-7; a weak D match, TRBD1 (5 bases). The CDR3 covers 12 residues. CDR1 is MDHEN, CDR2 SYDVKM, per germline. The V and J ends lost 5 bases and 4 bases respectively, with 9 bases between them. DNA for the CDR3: TGTGCCAGCAGTCGCAGGGAATACGAGCAGTACTTC. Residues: CASSRREYEQYF.

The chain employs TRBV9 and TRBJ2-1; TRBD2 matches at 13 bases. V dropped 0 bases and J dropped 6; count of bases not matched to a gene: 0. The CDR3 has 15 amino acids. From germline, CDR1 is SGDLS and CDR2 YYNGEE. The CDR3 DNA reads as TGTGCCAGCAGCGTAGGACTAGCGGGGGGCAATGAGCAGTTCTTC. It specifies CASSVGLAGGNEQFF.

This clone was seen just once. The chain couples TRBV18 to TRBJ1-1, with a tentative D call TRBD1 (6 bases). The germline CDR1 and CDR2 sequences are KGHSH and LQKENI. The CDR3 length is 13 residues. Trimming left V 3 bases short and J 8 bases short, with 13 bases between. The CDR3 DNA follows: TGTGCCAGCTCACCCCGCGGACAGAGAGAAGCTTTCTTT. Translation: CASSPRGQREAFF.

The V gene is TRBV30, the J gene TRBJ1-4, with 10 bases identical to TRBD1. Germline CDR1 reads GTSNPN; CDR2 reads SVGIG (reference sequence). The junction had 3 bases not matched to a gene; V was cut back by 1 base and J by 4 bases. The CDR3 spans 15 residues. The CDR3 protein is CAWSETGGFNEKLFF. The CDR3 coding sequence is TGTGCCTGGAGTGAGACAGGGGGCTTTAATGAAAAACTGTTTTTT.

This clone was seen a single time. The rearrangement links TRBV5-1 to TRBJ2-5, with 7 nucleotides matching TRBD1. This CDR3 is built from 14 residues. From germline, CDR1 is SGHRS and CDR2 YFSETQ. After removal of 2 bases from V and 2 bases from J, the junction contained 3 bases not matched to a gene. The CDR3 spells CASSLWGQQETQYF. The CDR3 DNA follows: TGCGCCAGCAGCTTATGGGGACAGCAAGAGACCCAGTACTTC.

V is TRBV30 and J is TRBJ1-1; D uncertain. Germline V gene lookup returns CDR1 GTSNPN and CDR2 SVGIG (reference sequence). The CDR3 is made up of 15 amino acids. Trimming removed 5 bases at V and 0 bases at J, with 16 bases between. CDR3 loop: CAWEAGGIMNTEAFF. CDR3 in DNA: TGTGCCTGGGAAGCTGGAGGGATCATGAACACTGAAGCTTTCTTT. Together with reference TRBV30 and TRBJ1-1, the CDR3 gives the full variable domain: SQTIHQWPATLVQPVGSPLSLECTVEGTSNPNLYWYRQAAGRGLQLLFYSVGIGQISSEVPQNLSASRPQDRQFILSSKKLLLSDSGFYLCAWEAGGIMNTEAFFGQGTRLTVV.

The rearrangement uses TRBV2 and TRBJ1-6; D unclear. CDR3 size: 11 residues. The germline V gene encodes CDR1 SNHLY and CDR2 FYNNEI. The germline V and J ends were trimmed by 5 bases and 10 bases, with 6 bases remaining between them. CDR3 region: CASSPESPLHF. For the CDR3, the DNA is TGTGCCAGCAGTCCGGAGTCACCCCTCCACTTT.

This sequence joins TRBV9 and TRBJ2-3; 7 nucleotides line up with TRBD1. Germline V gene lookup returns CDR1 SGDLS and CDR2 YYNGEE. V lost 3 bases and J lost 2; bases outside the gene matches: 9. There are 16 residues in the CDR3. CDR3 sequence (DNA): TGTGCCAGCAGCGAATCGACAGGGAGAGTCACAGATACGCAGTATTTT. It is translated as CASSESTGRVTDTQYF.

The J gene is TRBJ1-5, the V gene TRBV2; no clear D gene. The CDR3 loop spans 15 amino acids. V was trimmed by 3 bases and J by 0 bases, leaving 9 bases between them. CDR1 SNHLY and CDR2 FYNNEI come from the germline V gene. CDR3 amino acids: CASSDPTYSNQPQHF. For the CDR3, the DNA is TGTGCCAGCAGTGACCCAACCTATAGCAATCAGCCCCAGCATTTT.

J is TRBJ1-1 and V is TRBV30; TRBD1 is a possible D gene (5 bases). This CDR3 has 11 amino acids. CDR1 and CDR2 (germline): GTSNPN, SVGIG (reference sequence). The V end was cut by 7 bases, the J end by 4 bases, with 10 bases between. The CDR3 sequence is CALGRGTEAFF. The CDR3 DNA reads TGTGCCTTGGGGAGGGGCACTGAAGCTTTCTTT.

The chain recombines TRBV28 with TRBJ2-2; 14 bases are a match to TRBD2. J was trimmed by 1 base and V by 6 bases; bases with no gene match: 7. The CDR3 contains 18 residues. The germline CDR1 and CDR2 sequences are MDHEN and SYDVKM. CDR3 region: CASSQKTSGGVNTGELFF. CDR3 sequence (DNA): TGTGCCAGCAGCCAGAAGACTAGCGGGGGGGTGAACACCGGGGAGCTGTTTTTT.

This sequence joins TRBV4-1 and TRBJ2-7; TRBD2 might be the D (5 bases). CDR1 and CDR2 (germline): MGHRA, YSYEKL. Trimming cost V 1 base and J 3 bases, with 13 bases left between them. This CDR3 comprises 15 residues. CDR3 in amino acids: CASSQAAGVGYEQYF. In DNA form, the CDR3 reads TGCGCCAGCAGCCAAGCGGCGGGTGTAGGCTACGAGCAGTACTTC.

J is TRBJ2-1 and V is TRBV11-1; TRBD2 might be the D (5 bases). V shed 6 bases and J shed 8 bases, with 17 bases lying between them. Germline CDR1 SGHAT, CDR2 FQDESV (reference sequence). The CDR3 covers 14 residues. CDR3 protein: CASRSAGGLDEQFF. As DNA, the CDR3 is TGTGCCAGCAGATCCGCGGGCGGGCTAGATGAGCAGTTCTTC.

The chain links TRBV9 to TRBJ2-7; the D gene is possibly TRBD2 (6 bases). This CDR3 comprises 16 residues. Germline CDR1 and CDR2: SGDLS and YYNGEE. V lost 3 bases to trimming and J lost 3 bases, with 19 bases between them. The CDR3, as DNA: TGTGCCAGCAGCGAAACGGGGGTAGGGTCCGACTACGAGCAGTACTTC. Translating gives CASSETGVGSDYEQYF.

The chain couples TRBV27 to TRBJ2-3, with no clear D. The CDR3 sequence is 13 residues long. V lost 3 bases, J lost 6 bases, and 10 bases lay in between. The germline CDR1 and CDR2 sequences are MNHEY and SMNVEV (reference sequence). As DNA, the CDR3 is TGTGCCAGCAGTTTTTTTGCGGCGGATACGCAGTATTTT. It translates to CASSFFAADTQYF.

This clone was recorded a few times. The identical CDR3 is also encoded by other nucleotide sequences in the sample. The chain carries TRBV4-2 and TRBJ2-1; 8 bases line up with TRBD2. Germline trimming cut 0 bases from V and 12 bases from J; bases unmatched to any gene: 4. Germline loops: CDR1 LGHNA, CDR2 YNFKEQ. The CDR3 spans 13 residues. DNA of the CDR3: TGTGCCAGCAGCCAAGATCTGGCGGGGGGGCAGTTCTTC. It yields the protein CASSQDLAGGQFF.

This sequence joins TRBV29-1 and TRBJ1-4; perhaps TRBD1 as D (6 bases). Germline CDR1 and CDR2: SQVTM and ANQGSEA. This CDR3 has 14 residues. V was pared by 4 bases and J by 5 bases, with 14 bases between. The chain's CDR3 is CSVARTDKNEKLFF. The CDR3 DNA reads TGCAGCGTTGCGCGGACAGACAAAAATGAAAAACTGTTTTTT. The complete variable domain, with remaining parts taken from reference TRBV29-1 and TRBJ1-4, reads SAVISQKPSRDICQRGTSLTIQCQVDSQVTMMFWYRQQPGQSLTLIATANQGSEATYESGFVIDKFPISRPNLTFSTLTVSNMSPEDSSIYLCSVARTDKNEKLFFGSGTQLSVL.

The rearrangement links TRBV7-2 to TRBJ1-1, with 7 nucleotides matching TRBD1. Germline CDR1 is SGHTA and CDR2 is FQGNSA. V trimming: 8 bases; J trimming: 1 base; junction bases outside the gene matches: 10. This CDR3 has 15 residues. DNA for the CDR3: TGTGCCAGCGGTGAGCATTGGACAGGGAACACTGAAGCTTTCTTT. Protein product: CASGEHWTGNTEAFF.

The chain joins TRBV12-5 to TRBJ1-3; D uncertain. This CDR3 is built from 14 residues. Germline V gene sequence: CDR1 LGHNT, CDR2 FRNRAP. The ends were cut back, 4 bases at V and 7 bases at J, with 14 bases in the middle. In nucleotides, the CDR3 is TGTGCTAGTGGTTCTTTGGGAGGGAGCAACACCATATATTTT. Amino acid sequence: CASGSLGGSNTIYF.